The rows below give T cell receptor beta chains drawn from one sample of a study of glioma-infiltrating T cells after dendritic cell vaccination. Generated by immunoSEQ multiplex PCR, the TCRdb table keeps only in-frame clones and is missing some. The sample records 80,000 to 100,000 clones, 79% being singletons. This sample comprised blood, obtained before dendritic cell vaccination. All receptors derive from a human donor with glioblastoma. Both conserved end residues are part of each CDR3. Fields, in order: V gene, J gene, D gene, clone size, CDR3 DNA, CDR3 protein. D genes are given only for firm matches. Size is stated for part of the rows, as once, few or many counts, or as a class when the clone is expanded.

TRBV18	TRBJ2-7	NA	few	TGTGCCAGCTCACTACTCGTAACAACAGGGTTTTACGAGCAGTACTTC	CASSLLVTTGFYEQYF
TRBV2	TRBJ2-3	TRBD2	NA	TGTGCCAGCAGTGAATTTGGTAGCGGGGCGGGGGATACGCAGTATTTT	CASSEFGSGAGDTQYF
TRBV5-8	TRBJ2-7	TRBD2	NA	TGTGCCAGCAGCCCCGGGACTAGCGCTTCCTACGAGCAGTACTTC	CASSPGTSASYEQYF
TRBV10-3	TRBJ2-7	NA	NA	TGTGCCATCAGCCGACAGGGACTCTACGAGCAGTACTTC	CAISRQGLYEQYF
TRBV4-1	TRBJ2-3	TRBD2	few	TGCGCCAGCAGCCAAGAGACTAGCGGCCTCTCCGGAGATACGCAGTATTTT	CASSQETSGLSGDTQYF
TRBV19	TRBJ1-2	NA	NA	TGTGCCAGTAGCCCTGGGGTCGGGCGGACAACCTTCTATGGCTACACCTTC	CASSPGVGRTTFYGYTF
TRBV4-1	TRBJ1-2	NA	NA	TGCGCCAGCAGCCAAGCCAGGGCCGGTTATAACTATGGCTACACCTTC	CASSQARAGYNYGYTF
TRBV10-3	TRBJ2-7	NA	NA	TGTGCCATCAAGGAGGGATACGAGCAGTACTTC	CAIKEGYEQYF
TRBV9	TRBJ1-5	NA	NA	TGTGCCAGCAGACTAAGTAACAGGGAGGGATCTTTGTGGCCCCAGCATTTT	CASRLSNREGSLWPQHF
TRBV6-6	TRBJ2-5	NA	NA	TGTGCCAGCAGTCTTTACTCGGGGATGCCCGGGACCCAGTACTTC	CASSLYSGMPGTQYF
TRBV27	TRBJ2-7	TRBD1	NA	TGTGCCAGCAGTAGCTTACGGAGGACAGGGGGCTACGAGCAGTACTTC	CASSSLRRTGGYEQYF
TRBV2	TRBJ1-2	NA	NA	TGTGCCAGCGGGGAACGGACAGCGAGTAGAGGCTACACCTTC	CASGERTASRGYTF
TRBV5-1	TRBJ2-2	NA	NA	TGCGCCAGCAGCGACTCGTACACCGGGGAGCTGTTTTTT	CASSDSYTGELFF
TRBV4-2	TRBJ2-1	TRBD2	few	TGTGCCAGCAGCCTAAGTCAGGCCCGAAGGGGACGGGAGGCCTCCTACAATGAGCAGTTCTTC	CASSLSQARRGREASYNEQFF
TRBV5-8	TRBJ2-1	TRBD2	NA	TGTGCCAGCAGCCAACTAGCGGGAGGGCAGTTCTTC	CASSQLAGGQFF
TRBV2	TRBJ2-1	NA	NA	TGTGCCAGCAAAGTCGGATCGGGGAACAATGAGCAGTTCTTC	CASKVGSGNNEQFF
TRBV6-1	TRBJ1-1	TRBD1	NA	TGTGCCAGCAGTGACGGACAGGACCACACTGAAGCTTTCTTT	CASSDGQDHTEAFF
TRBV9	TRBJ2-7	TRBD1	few	TGTGCCAGCAGCGCCGGCCACGGGACAGGGATCTACGAGCAGTACTTC	CASSAGHGTGIYEQYF
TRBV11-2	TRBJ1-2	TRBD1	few	TGTGCCAGCAGCTCCCGACAGGGTTGGCTTTATGGCTACACCTTC	CASSSRQGWLYGYTF
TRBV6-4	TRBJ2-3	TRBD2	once	TGTGCCAGCAGTGACCCCCCACTAGCGGATCGCACAGATACGCAGTATTTT	CASSDPPLADRTDTQYF
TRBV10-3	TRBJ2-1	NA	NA	TGTGCCATCAGTGAGGGGGCCGGGTCCTACAATGAGCAGTTCTTC	CAISEGAGSYNEQFF
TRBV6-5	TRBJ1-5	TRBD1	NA	TGTGCCAGCAGTTACGGACAGGGCCATCAGCCCCAGCATTTT	CASSYGQGHQPQHF
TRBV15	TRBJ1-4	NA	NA	TGTGCCACCAGCAGAGAGTCAGGGAACAGGGAAAAACTGTTTTTT	CATSRESGNREKLFF
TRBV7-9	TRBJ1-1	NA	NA	TGTGCCAGCAGTCCAACAGAAACCCAAGCTTTCTTT	CASSPTETQAFF